This entry lists 20 T cell receptor beta chains sequenced from one sample in a study of molecular identifiers for immune sequencing clone quantification. TCRdb analysed the PCR reads with MiXCR anew, one entry per CDR3 protein. This sample has about 500,000 distinct CDR3 sequences, with less than 30% found just once. Material for sequencing was naive CD8+ T cells from blood, with Jurkat cell RNA spiked in. Described subset: FACS-sorted CD8+CD4-CCR7+CD45RA+ naive T cells. The source is a human donor in good health. Some libraries in this study had Jurkat cell RNA spiked in.

With regard to this clonotype: At one of its ends the junction is not consistent with the germline gene, which may arise from a read error. The V and J genes are TRBV5-1 and TRBJ1-4; 10 bases match TRBD1. Germline V lookup: CDR1 SGHRS, CDR2 YFSETQ. CDR3 length equals 14 residues. CDR3 region: CASSLGQGIGKLFF. The CDR3 bases are TGCGCCAGTAGCTTGGGACAGGGGATTGGAAAACTGTTTTTT.

The chain combines TRBV9 with TRBJ2-3, with D unresolved. The CDR3 has 14 residues. Germline V gene lookup returns CDR1 SGDLS and CDR2 YYNGEE. Trimming took off 3 bases at V and 1 base at J, with 9 bases between the two ends. CDR3 bases: TGTGCCAGCAGCGAATGGTGGGGCACAGATACGCAGTATTTT. Protein product: CASSEWWGTDTQYF.

This clonotype has a handful of counts. The gene calls are TRBV4-3 and TRBJ1-5; D is uncertain. V was shortened by 0 bases and J by 4 bases, with 13 bases between the two germline ends. The CDR3 spans 16 residues. CDR1 and CDR2 from the germline V gene are LGHNA and YSLEER. CDR3 residues: CASSQDRGNWNQPQHF. CDR3 coding DNA: TGCGCCAGCAGCCAAGACCGAGGAAATTGGAATCAGCCCCAGCATTTT.

This clonotype appeared a few times. Possible read error: a much larger clone is one base away. V gene TRBV7-3 combines with J gene TRBJ2-2; 7 bases map to TRBD1. J gave up 6 bases and V 3 bases, and 10 bases lay outside the gene matches. The CDR3 runs 16 residues. The germline gives CDR1 SGHTA, CDR2 FQGTGA. This chain's CDR3 is CASSLGQYGDPGELFF. CDR3 bases: TGTGCCAGCAGCTTGGGACAGTACGGAGACCCCGGGGAGCTGTTTTTT.

CDR3 region: CASGLMGQSTGYEQYF. CDR3 in DNA: TGTGCCAGTGGTCTGATGGGACAATCTACGGGCTACGAGCAGTACTTC. The chain joins TRBV19 to TRBJ2-7; D perhaps matches TRBD1 (6 bases). The CDR3 totals 16 residues. Trimming shortened V by 8 bases and J by 3 bases, and 23 bases separated the two germline ends. Germline assignment: CDR1 LNHDA and CDR2 SQIVND (reference sequence).

In this sample, this clonotype turned up a few times. V is TRBV2 and J is TRBJ2-1, with 7 bases matching TRBD2. The germline CDR1 and CDR2 sequences are SNHLY and FYNNEI. The CDR3 is made up of 17 amino acids. The V and J ends lost 6 bases and 4 bases, in that order; junction bases with no gene match: 15. The CDR3 bases are TGTGCCAGCAGCCCTGTAGTGCAGCGGGATAAGTACAATGAGCAGTTCTTC. Encoded protein: CASSPVVQRDKYNEQFF.

The rearrangement joins TRBV2 to TRBJ2-3, with TRBD2 identical over 7 bases. The V gene's germline CDR1 is SNHLY and CDR2 FYNNEI. This CDR3 is built from 18 residues. Trimming removed 4 bases from V and 5 bases from J; junction bases left unmatched: 18. CDR3 nucleotide sequence: TGTGCCAGCAGTGGTCTCGACCGAGCAGCGGAGCGGGGAGATACGCAGTATTTT. Translating it yields CASSGLDRAAERGDTQYF.

The rearrangement uses TRBV6-5 and TRBJ2-7; 10 positions match TRBD2. The CDR3 runs to 15 residues. The germline V gene has CDR1 MNHEY and CDR2 SVGAGI. The J segment lost 3 bases and the V segment lost 6 bases, leaving 8 bases of the junction unmatched. The CDR3 is CASSRDLAGVYEQYF. The CDR3 region has the DNA TGTGCCAGCAGCCGGGATCTAGCGGGAGTCTACGAGCAGTACTTC.

This clonotype turned up a few times. The chain carries TRBV6-1 and TRBJ2-7; possibly TRBD2 for D (6 bases). The CDR3 length is 14 residues. The germline V and J ends were trimmed by 5 bases and 6 bases, with 17 bases remaining between them. CDR1 and CDR2 (germline): MNHNS, SASEGT. CDR3: CASSRWNPEGEQYF. CDR3 DNA: TGTGCCAGCAGTAGGTGGAACCCGGAGGGCGAGCAGTACTTC.

This clonotype has just a few counts. The chain's CDR3 is CASSVPRQGSQETQYF. The DNA for the CDR3 is TGTGCCAGCAGTGTGCCTAGACAGGGGAGTCAAGAGACCCAGTACTTC. J is TRBJ2-5 and V is TRBV2; TRBD1 matches 8 bases. The CDR3 totals 16 residues. The V and J ends lost 4 bases and 2 bases, in that order; junction bases with no gene match: 9. Germline V gene lookup returns CDR1 SNHLY and CDR2 FYNNEI. Full variable domain (remainder filled in from reference TRBV2 and TRBJ2-5): EPEVTQTPSHQVTQMGQEVILRCVPISNHLYFYWYRQILGQKVEFLVSFYNNEISEKSEIFDDQFSVERPDGSNFTLKIRSTKLEDSAMYFCASSVPRQGSQETQYFGPGTRLLVL.

The chain recombines TRBV4-1 with TRBJ2-7; TRBD2 matches at 10 bases. The CDR3 consists of 14 residues. In germline, CDR1 is MGHRA, CDR2 YSYEKL. V lost 8 bases and J lost 4; bases outside the gene matches: 8. The CDR3 sequence: CASSDRLAGYEQYF. In nucleotides, the CDR3 is TGCGCCAGCTCGGACCGACTAGCGGGTTACGAGCAGTACTTC.

Comment on this clonotype: One end of the junction does not line up with germline, which may come from a read error. The gene calls are TRBV12-3 or TRBV12-4 and TRBJ2-2, with TRBD2 as a possible D gene (5 bases). This CDR3 is built from 12 residues. The CDR3 loop reads CASSQSSGELLF. In DNA, the CDR3 is TGTGCCAGCAGTCAGAGCTCCGGGGAGCTGTTATTT.

This clonotype was observed at least ten times. V and J are TRBV6-2 or TRBV6-3 and TRBJ2-6; no reliable D call. V was shortened by 3 bases and J by 2 bases, with 5 bases between the two germline ends. Germline assignment: CDR1 MNHEY and CDR2 SVGEGT. The CDR3 spans 14 residues. The CDR3 region has the DNA TGTGCCAGCAGTTATGAAGCTGGGGCCAACGTCCTGACTTTC. This gives the protein CASSYEAGANVLTF.

A note on this clonotype: No conserved phenylalanine or tryptophan is present at the end of the CDR3, so a read error is the likely explanation. It is unclear where the CDR3 begins or ends on the DNA, so no DNA is shown, and the CDR3 is as TCRdb lists it. This chain links TRBV3-2 with TRBJ1-1; the D call of TRBD1 is as the table states it, not checked on the DNA. TRBV3-2 has pseudogene status. The CDR3 is 15 amino acids long, termini counted. CDR3 sequence: CASSQEHMGTPWAFS.

For this clonotype: A read error is possible here, since a much larger clone lies one base away. This chain links TRBV2 with TRBJ2-3; 13 bases are shared with TRBD2. The CDR3 spans 16 residues. After removal of 6 bases from V and 5 bases from J, the junction contained 8 bases not matched to a gene. Germline-derived CDR1 and CDR2 are SNHLY and FYNNEI. This CDR3 is CASSDGLAGVGDTQYF. CDR3 in DNA: TGTGCCAGCAGCGATGGACTAGCGGGAGTCGGAGATACGCAGTATTTT.

Concerning this clonotype itself: The junction departs from germline at one end; a sequencing error may be responsible. The CDR3 DNA reads as TGTGCCAGCAGTCCGTCACGGCTGAACACTGAAGCTCTCTTT. Its translation is CASSPSRLNTEALF. The chain recombines TRBV27 with TRBJ1-1, with D hard to call. The CDR3 sequence is 14 residues long. The germline V gene has CDR1 MNHEY and CDR2 SMNVEV (reference sequence).

This clonotype was counted many times. CDR3 bases: TGCAGTGCTAGGAGCGGGAACTTCTACGAGCAGTACTTC. It encodes CSARSGNFYEQYF. The J gene is TRBJ2-7, the V gene TRBV20-1, with TRBD2 matching 7 bases. V dropped 3 bases and J dropped 3; count of bases not matched to a gene: 5. The CDR3 is 13 residues long. Germline CDR1 and CDR2: DFQATT and SNEGSKA (reference sequence).

The chain carries TRBV20-1 and TRBJ2-5; D remains unclear. V shed 1 base and J shed 1 base, with 19 bases lying between them. This CDR3 is 17 amino acids long. CDR1 DFQATT and CDR2 SNEGSKA come from the germline V gene (reference sequence). The DNA of the CDR3 is TGCAGTGCTAGAGTACCCTTGACTCGCTCAACCCAAGAGACCCAGTACTTC. Translated, it gives CSARVPLTRSTQETQYF.

Remarks on this clonotype: The junction differs from germline at one of its ends, possibly a read error. The rearrangement joins TRBV6-5 to TRBJ2-1; the match to TRBD2 covers 9 bases. Germline-derived CDR1 and CDR2 are MNHEY and SVGAGI. This CDR3 is 15 amino acids long. CDR3 sequence reads: CASSSGLALNNERFF. As DNA, the CDR3 is TGTGCCAGCAGTTCGGGACTAGCCCTAAACAATGAGCGGTTCTTC.

This chain links TRBV28 with TRBJ2-4, with D possibly TRBD2 on 5 matching bases. In germline, CDR1 is MDHEN, CDR2 SYDVKM. V shed 4 bases and J shed 1 base, with 17 bases lying between them. CDR3 length: 17 residues. CDR3 sequence: CASSSGKGSPAKNIQYF. The CDR3 DNA reads as TGTGCCAGCAGTTCCGGGAAAGGTTCTCCGGCCAAAAACATTCAGTACTTC.